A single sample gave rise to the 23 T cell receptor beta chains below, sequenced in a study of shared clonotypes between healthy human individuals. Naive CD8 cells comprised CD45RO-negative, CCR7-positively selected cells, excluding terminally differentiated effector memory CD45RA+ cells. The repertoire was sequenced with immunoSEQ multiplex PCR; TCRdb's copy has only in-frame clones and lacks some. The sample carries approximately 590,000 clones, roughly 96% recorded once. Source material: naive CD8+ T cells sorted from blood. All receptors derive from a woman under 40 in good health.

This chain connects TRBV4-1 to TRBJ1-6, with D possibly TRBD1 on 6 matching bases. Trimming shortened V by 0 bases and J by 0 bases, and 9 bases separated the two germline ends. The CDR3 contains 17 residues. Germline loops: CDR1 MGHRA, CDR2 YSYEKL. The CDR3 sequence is CASSQDTGSSYNSPLHF. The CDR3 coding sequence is TGCGCCAGCAGCCAAGACACAGGGAGCTCCTATAATTCACCCCTCCACTTT.

The CDR3 sequence is CASRRQGYRLGYTF. CDR3 coding DNA: TGTGCCAGCAGAAGACAGGGTTATAGGCTTGGCTACACCTTC. The chain links TRBV28 to TRBJ1-2, with 7 positions matching TRBD1. The CDR3 is 14 residues long. Unmatched junction bases numbered 11, after V lost 6 bases and J lost 7 bases. The germline CDR1 and CDR2 sequences are MDHEN and SYDVKM.

In nucleotides, the CDR3 is TGTGCCAGCAGCTTACGTGGGCTCGATGGAAACACCATATATTTT. Its protein is CASSLRGLDGNTIYF. The chain uses TRBV13 and TRBJ1-3; D ambiguous. The CDR3 sequence is 15 residues long. Trimming pared 2 bases from V and 3 bases from J, leaving 11 bases between. The germline V gene has CDR1 PRHDT and CDR2 FYEKMQ (reference sequence).

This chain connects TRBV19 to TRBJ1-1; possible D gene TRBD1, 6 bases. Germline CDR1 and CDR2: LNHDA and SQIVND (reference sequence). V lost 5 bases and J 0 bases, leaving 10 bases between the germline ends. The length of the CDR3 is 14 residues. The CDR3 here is CASSLQGMNTEAFF. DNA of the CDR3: TGTGCCAGTAGTTTACAGGGAATGAACACTGAAGCTTTCTTT.

The CDR3 DNA follows: TGTGCCAGCAGCTACGACGGGCCACCAACTAATGAAAAACTGTTTTTT. Translating it yields CASSYDGPPTNEKLFF. The genes are TRBV7-9 and TRBJ1-4; D not certain. The germline V and J ends were trimmed by 4 bases and 0 bases, with 12 bases remaining between them. CDR1 is SEHNR and CDR2 is FQNEAQ in the germline V gene (reference sequence). This CDR3 comprises 16 residues.

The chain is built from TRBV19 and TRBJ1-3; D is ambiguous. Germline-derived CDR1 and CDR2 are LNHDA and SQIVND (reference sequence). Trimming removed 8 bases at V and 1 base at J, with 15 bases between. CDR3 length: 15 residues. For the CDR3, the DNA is TGTGCCAGTGTACACTCCAGCACATCTGGAAACACCATATATTTT. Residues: CASVHSSTSGNTIYF. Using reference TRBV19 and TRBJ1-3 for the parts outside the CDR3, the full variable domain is DGGITQSPKYLFRKEGQNVTLSCEQNLNHDAMYWYRQDPGQGLRLIYYSQIVNDFQKGDIAEGYSVSREKKESFPLTVTSAQKNPTAFYLCASVHSSTSGNTIYFGEGSWLTVV.

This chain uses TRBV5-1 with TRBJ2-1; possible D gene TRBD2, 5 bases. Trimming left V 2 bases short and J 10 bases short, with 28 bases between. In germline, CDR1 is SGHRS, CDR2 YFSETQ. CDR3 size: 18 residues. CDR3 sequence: CASSLLEGRRGYGTEQFF. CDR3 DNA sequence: TGCGCCAGCAGCTTACTAGAGGGCCGGAGAGGTTATGGTACGGAGCAGTTCTTC.

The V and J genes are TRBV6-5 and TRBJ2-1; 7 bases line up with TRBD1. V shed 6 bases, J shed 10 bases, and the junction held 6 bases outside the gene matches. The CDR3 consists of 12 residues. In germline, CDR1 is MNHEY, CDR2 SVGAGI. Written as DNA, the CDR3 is TGTGCCAGCAGCGTTACAGGGGTAGAGCAGTTCTTC. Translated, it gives CASSVTGVEQFF.

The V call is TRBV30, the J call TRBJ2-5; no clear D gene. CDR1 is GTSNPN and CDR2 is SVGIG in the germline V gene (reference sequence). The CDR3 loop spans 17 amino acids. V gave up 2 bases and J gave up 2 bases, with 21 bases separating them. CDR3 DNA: TGTGCCTGGAGTAGGTTTAAGGGTCTCGACCTTCAAGAGACCCAGTACTTC. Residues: CAWSRFKGLDLQETQYF.

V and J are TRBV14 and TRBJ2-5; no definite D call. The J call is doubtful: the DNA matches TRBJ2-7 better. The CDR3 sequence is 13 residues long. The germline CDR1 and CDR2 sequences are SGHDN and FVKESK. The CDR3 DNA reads TGTGCCAGCAGTCCCGGAACCCTCTACGAGCAGTACTTC. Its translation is CASSPGTLYEQYF.

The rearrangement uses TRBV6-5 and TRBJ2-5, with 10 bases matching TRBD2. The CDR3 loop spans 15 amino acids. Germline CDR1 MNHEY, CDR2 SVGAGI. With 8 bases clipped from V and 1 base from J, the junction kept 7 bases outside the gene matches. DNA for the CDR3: TGTGCCAGCCGGGGGCTAGCGGGAGTCCAAGAGACCCAGTACTTC. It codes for CASRGLAGVQETQYF.

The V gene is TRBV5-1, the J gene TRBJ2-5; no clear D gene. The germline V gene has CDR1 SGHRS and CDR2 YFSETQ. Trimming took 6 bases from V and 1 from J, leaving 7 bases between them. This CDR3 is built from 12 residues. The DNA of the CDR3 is TGCGCCAGCAATGCAGCCCAAGAGACCCAGTACTTC. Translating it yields CASNAAQETQYF.

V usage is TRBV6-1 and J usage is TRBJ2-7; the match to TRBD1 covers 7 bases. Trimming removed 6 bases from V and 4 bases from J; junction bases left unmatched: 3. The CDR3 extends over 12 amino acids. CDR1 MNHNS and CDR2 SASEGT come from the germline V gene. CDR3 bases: TGTGCCAGCAGGGGGACAGAATACGAGCAGTACTTC. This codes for CASRGTEYEQYF.

The CDR3 loop is CASSSRGVLGTEAFF. DNA for the CDR3: TGTGCCAGCAGTTCCCGAGGCGTGTTAGGCACTGAAGCTTTCTTT. The chain combines TRBV6-5 with TRBJ1-1; D is unclear. The CDR3 contains 15 residues. Germline values: CDR1 MNHEY, CDR2 SVGAGI. V lost 4 bases, J lost 4 bases, and 16 bases lay in between.

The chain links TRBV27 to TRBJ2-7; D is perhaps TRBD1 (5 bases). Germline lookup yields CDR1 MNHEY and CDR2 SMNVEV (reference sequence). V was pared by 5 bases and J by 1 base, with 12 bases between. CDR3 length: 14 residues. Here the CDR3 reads CASSPAGMSYEQYF. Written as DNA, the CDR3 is TGTGCCAGCAGTCCGGCAGGGATGTCCTACGAGCAGTACTTC.

For the CDR3, the DNA is TGTGCCAGCAGTTATTGGGCCGGGGATGAGCAGTTCTTC. Amino acids: CASSYWAGDEQFF. The rearrangement links TRBV6-5 to TRBJ2-1; weak D call: TRBD2 (5 bases). This CDR3 has 13 amino acids. CDR1 and CDR2 (germline): MNHEY, SVGAGI. V dropped 3 bases and J dropped 8 bases, with 11 bases sitting between them.

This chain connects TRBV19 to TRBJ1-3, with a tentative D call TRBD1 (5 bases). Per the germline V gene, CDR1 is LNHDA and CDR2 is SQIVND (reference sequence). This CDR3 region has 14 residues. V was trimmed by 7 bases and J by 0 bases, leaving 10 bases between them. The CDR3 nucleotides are TGTGCCAGTACGGTGGGGCACTCTGGAAACACCATATATTTT. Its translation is CASTVGHSGNTIYF.

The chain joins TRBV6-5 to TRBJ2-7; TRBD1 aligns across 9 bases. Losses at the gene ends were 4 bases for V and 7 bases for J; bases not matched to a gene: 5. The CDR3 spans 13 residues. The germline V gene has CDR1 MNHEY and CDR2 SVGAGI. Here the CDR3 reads CASSLGTGWEQYF. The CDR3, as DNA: TGTGCCAGCAGTTTGGGGACAGGGTGGGAGCAGTACTTC.

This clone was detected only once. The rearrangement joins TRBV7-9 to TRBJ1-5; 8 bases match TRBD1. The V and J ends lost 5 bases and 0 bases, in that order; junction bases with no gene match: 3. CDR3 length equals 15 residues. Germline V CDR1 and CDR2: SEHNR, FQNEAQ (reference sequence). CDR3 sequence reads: CASSRQGSSNQPQHF. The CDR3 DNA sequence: TGTGCCAGCAGCCGACAGGGGAGTAGCAATCAGCCCCAGCATTTT.

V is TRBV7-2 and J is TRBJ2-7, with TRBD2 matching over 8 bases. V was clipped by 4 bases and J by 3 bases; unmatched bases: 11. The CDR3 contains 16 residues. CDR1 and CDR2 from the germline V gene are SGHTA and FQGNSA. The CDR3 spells CASSWQGLGGDYEQYF. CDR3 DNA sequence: TGTGCCAGCAGCTGGCAGGGACTAGGCGGGGACTACGAGCAGTACTTC.

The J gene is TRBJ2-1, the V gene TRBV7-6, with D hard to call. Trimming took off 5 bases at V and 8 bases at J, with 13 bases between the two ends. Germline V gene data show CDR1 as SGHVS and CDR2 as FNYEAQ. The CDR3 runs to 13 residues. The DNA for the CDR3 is TGTGCCAGCAGCCGGGCGGATAAATATGAGCAGTTCTTC. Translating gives CASSRADKYEQFF.

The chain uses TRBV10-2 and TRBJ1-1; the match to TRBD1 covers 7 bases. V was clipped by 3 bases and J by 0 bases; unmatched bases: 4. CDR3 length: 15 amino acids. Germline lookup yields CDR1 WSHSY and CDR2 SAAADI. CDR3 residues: CASSDTGTVNTEAFF. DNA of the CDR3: TGCGCCAGCAGTGACACCGGGACAGTGAACACTGAAGCTTTCTTT.

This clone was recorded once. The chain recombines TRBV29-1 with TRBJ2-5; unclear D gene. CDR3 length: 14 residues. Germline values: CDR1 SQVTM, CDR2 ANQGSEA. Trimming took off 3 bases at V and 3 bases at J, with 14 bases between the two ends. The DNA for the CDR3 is TGCAGCGTTGACAACCACGAGAGTAAAGAGACCCAGTACTTC. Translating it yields CSVDNHESKETQYF.